The 27 T cell receptor beta chains reported below all come from one sample, sequenced in a study of response to subunit inactivated influenza vaccine. TCRdb called the RT-PCR reads again in MiXCR, with one record for every CDR3 protein. The sample lists hundreds of thousands of distinct CDR3 sequences, roughly 25% occurring once. The specimen was CD4+ T cells sorted from PBMCs, collected around 5 days after vaccination. The origin of the receptors is a man aged 50 to 59 who received an inactivated influenza vaccine.

The genes are TRBV9 and TRBJ2-1; possible D gene TRBD2, 5 bases. CDR3 size: 16 residues. V shed 0 bases and J shed 3 bases, with 13 bases lying between them. CDR1 SGDLS and CDR2 YYNGEE come from the germline V gene. CDR3 sequence: CASSVVGLSGYNEQFF. The CDR3 region has the DNA TGTGCCAGCAGCGTAGTCGGCCTAAGCGGCTACAATGAGCAGTTCTTC.

The V call is TRBV5-1, the J call TRBJ2-1; D is perhaps TRBD1 or TRBD2 (6 bases each). The CDR3 extends over 17 amino acids. CDR1 and CDR2 (germline): SGHRS, YFSETQ. With 0 bases removed from V and 3 bases from J, the gap between germline ends came to 16 bases. The DNA of the CDR3 is TGCGCCAGCAGCTTGGAAGGGGGGTCCCTCATCTACAATGAGCAGTTCTTC. Translating it yields CASSLEGGSLIYNEQFF.

This clonotype was picked up a small number of times. The CDR3 region is CASSPGGTQPQHF. The CDR3 DNA sequence: TGTGCCAGCAGCCCCGGGGGAACTCAGCCCCAGCATTTT. The genes are TRBV6-1 and TRBJ1-5, with a possible D match to TRBD1 (5 bases). This CDR3 has 13 amino acids. Germline V CDR1 and CDR2: MNHNS, SASEGT. V dropped 6 bases and J dropped 6 bases, with 12 bases sitting between them.

The chain couples TRBV25-1 to TRBJ2-5, with 8 bases matching TRBD1. The ends lost 0 bases at V and 6 bases at J; junction bases unmatched: 6. The germline V gene has CDR1 MGHDK and CDR2 SYGVNS. The CDR3 length is 15 residues. The CDR3 loop is CASSEYSRGRQTQYF. In nucleotides, the CDR3 is TGTGCCAGCAGTGAATATAGCAGGGGGCGTCAGACCCAGTACTTC.

The chain employs TRBV3-1 and TRBJ2-2, with 7 positions matching TRBD2. CDR1 is LGHDT, CDR2 YNNKEL, per germline (reference sequence). The CDR3 runs to 17 residues. V lost 10 bases to trimming and J lost 3 bases; unmatched junction nucleotides: 17. The CDR3 DNA sequence: TGTGCCACCTCCCAAGATCTTAGCGGGCCCTACACCGGGGAGCTGTTTTTT. Translated: CATSQDLSGPYTGELFF.

The genes are TRBV20-1 and TRBJ2-2, with 7 bases that match TRBD2. After removal of 4 bases from V and 7 bases from J, the junction contained 9 bases not matched to a gene. CDR1 and CDR2 from the germline V gene are DFQATT and SNEGSKA (reference sequence). CDR3 size: 14 residues. The CDR3 here is CSANTREKFGELFF. DNA for the CDR3: TGCAGTGCTAACACGCGGGAGAAGTTCGGGGAGCTGTTTTTT.

This clonotype was counted between two and nine times. The chain combines TRBV7-2 with TRBJ2-2; 9 positions match TRBD2. The CDR3 sequence is 14 residues long. Germline V gene sequence: CDR1 SGHTA, CDR2 FQGNSA. The ends lost 5 bases at V and 6 bases at J; junction bases unmatched: 4. CDR3 bases: TGTGCCAGCAGCCCGGGACTAGCTGCCGGGGAGCTGTTTTTT. It encodes CASSPGLAAGELFF. The full variable domain, in which reference TRBV7-2 and TRBJ2-2 provide the parts outside the CDR3, is GAGVSQSPSNKVTEKGKDVELRCDPISGHTALYWYRQSLGQGLEFLIYFQGNSAPDKSGLPSDRFSAERTGGSVSTLTIQRTQQEDSAVYLCASSPGLAAGELFFGEGSRLTVL.

The rearrangement uses TRBV12-3 or TRBV12-4 and TRBJ2-5; TRBD2 is a possible D gene (6 bases). The CDR3 has 14 residues. The ends were cut back, 6 bases at V and 5 bases at J, with 16 bases in the middle. Written as DNA, the CDR3 is TGTGCCAGCAGCCGTGGACTTGGGAGGGAGACCCAGTACTTC. Translation gives CASSRGLGRETQYF.

This clonotype was seen more than once but under ten times. This chain uses TRBV20-1 with TRBJ1-1; D gene uncertain. V gave up 5 bases and J gave up 1 base, with 8 bases separating them. The CDR3 runs to 12 residues. CDR1 is DFQATT, CDR2 SNEGSKA, per germline (reference sequence). CDR3 sequence (DNA): TGCAGTGCTCGTCAGACGAACACTGAAGCTTTCTTT. Translating gives CSARQTNTEAFF.

The V and J genes are TRBV12-3 or TRBV12-4 and TRBJ2-3; weak D call: TRBD1 (6 bases). Trimming removed 4 bases at V and 1 base at J, with 12 bases between. There are 15 residues in the CDR3. The CDR3 nucleotides are TGTGCCAGCAGTTCCCAGGGGCACGGCACAGATACGCAGTATTTT. As protein: CASSSQGHGTDTQYF.

The rearrangement uses TRBV5-1 and TRBJ2-1, with 8 bases matching TRBD2. The CDR3 runs to 13 residues. V shed 2 bases, J shed 9 bases, and the junction held 4 bases outside the gene matches. CDR1 and CDR2 from the germline V gene are SGHRS and YFSETQ. Written as DNA, the CDR3 is TGCGCCAGCAGCTTTCGGGAGGGCGGTGAGCAGTTCTTC. Its translation is CASSFREGGEQFF.

V gene TRBV7-8 combines with J gene TRBJ2-7; the D gene could be TRBD1 or TRBD2 (6 bases each). The CDR3 loop spans 14 amino acids. Germline loops: CDR1 SGHVS, CDR2 FQNEAQ. Deletions cut 5 bases from V and 1 base from J, with 12 bases between. DNA of the CDR3: TGTGCCAGCAGCCCGCGGGACACATCCTACGAGCAGTACTTC. It translates to CASSPRDTSYEQYF. The entire variable domain, with the rest obtained from reference TRBV7-8 and TRBJ2-7, is as follows: GAGVSQSPRYKVAKRGQDVALRCDPISGHVSLFWYQQALGQGPEFLTYFQNEAQLDKSGLPSDRFFAERPEGSVSTLKIQRTQQEDSAVYLCASSPRDTSYEQYFGPGTRLTVT.

The V gene is TRBV28, the J gene TRBJ2-7, with TRBD2 matching 7 bases. Germline CDR1 is MDHEN and CDR2 is SYDVKM. With V trimmed by 7 bases and J by 6 bases, 12 bases remained unmatched. This CDR3 is 14 amino acids long. The CDR3 sequence is CASIPGGIYGEQYF. The CDR3 nucleotides are TGTGCCAGCATCCCCGGGGGGATCTATGGCGAGCAGTACTTC.

CDR3: CSATYSYRTRGDTQYF. The DNA for the CDR3 is TGCAGTGCTACATATAGTTATCGGACTAGGGGAGATACGCAGTATTTT. This chain connects TRBV20-1 to TRBJ2-3; 7 bases fit TRBD2. The junction had 15 bases not matched to a gene; V was cut back by 4 bases and J by 5 bases. CDR3 length: 16 residues. Germline V CDR1 and CDR2: DFQATT, SNEGSKA (reference sequence).

The chain has TRBV20-1 and TRBJ2-7; TRBD2 might be the D (6 bases). This CDR3 spans 16 amino acids. The ends were cut back, 1 base at V and 5 bases at J, with 21 bases in the middle. Germline-derived CDR1 and CDR2 are DFQATT and SNEGSKA (reference sequence). The CDR3 DNA is TGCAGTGCTAGAGGATCTAGCGCGGCCGGTTTTCACGAGCAGTACTTC. It codes for CSARGSSAAGFHEQYF.

The chain employs TRBV6-2 or TRBV6-3 and TRBJ2-1, with D perhaps matching TRBD2 (6 bases). Trimming left V 5 bases short and J 6 bases short, with 17 bases between. The germline V gene encodes CDR1 MNHEY and CDR2 SVGEGT. The CDR3 is 15 amino acids. The CDR3 DNA is TGTGCCAGCAGTGGATTTGGGGGGAGGACCAATGAGCAGTTCTTC. Its translation: CASSGFGGRTNEQFF.

This clonotype was seen ten or more times. This sequence joins TRBV5-1 and TRBJ2-7; possibly TRBD2 for D (6 bases). The CDR3 is 12 residues long. From germline, CDR1 is SGHRS and CDR2 YFSETQ. Trimming stripped 4 bases from V and 5 bases from J, with 10 bases between. The CDR3 DNA follows: TGCGCCAGCAGCGGGGGACTTGACGAGCAGTACTTC. Protein: CASSGGLDEQYF.

V gene TRBV20-1 combines with J gene TRBJ2-1; no clear D gene. CDR3 size: 17 residues. Germline CDR1 is DFQATT and CDR2 is SNEGSKA (reference sequence). V dropped 6 bases and J dropped 0 bases, with 21 bases sitting between them. DNA for the CDR3: TGCAGTGCCGTCAAGTTGGTAGCAACTACCTCCTACAATGAGCAGTTCTTC. Amino acids: CSAVKLVATTSYNEQFF.

This clonotype was picked up a small number of times. CDR3 sequence: CSARAGLAYGYTF. CDR3 sequence (DNA): TGCAGTGCTAGAGCGGGACTGGCCTATGGCTACACCTTC. The rearrangement links TRBV20-1 to TRBJ1-2; a possible D gene is TRBD1 (5 bases). Germline CDR1 reads DFQATT; CDR2 reads SNEGSKA (reference sequence). The CDR3 consists of 13 residues. Trimming took 1 base from V and 4 from J, leaving 10 bases between them.

The gene calls are TRBV4-1 and TRBJ2-2; 9 nucleotides match TRBD2. The V gene end was trimmed by 4 bases and the J gene end by 6 bases; junction bases not matched to a gene: 15. The CDR3 consists of 18 residues. The V gene's germline CDR1 is MGHRA and CDR2 YSYEKL. CDR3 bases: TGCGCCAGCAGCCGAACTCGGCGAGGCGGGGGGGCCCCCGGGGAGCTGTTTTTT. Residues: CASSRTRRGGGAPGELFF.

The chain combines TRBV28 with TRBJ2-7; 12 bases map to TRBD2. The V gene end was trimmed by 4 bases and the J gene end by 4 bases; junction bases not matched to a gene: 2. Germline lookup yields CDR1 MDHEN and CDR2 SYDVKM. The CDR3 has 14 amino acids. DNA of the CDR3: TGTGCCAGCAGTTCTACTAGCGGGAGGTACGAGCAGTACTTC. As protein: CASSSTSGRYEQYF.

This clonotype was found a few times. V gene TRBV4-2 combines with J gene TRBJ2-5; no reliable D call. In germline, CDR1 is LGHNA, CDR2 YNFKEQ. Trimming cost V 0 bases and J 6 bases, with 11 bases left between them. CDR3 length: 14 amino acids. In DNA, the CDR3 is TGTGCCAGCAGCCAAGATACAGCCACGAAGACCCAGTACTTC. Translation gives CASSQDTATKTQYF.

V gene TRBV4-1 combines with J gene TRBJ2-3; D assignment may be TRBD1 or TRBD2 (5 bases each). Germline V gene data show CDR1 as MGHRA and CDR2 as YSYEKL. The CDR3 loop spans 15 amino acids. Trimming took 6 bases from V and 0 from J, leaving 13 bases between them. The DNA for the CDR3 is TGCGCCAGCAGGAAGTGGGGGAGTAGCACAGATACGCAGTATTTT. Residues: CASRKWGSSTDTQYF.

V and J are TRBV5-1 and TRBJ2-1; possible D gene TRBD1, 6 bases. V gave up 6 bases and J gave up 6 bases, with 19 bases separating them. CDR1 is SGHRS and CDR2 is YFSETQ in the germline V gene. The CDR3 has 15 residues. CDR3 loop: CASKPGARGLNEQFF. CDR3 DNA sequence: TGCGCCAGCAAACCTGGGGCCAGGGGCCTCAATGAGCAGTTCTTC.

The V and J genes are TRBV9 and TRBJ2-3; no definite D call. Deletions cut 0 bases from V and 2 bases from J, with 10 bases between. CDR3 length: 15 residues. Germline assignment: CDR1 SGDLS and CDR2 YYNGEE. CDR3 coding DNA: TGTGCCAGCAGCGTAGCGGGCCATCCCACAGATACGCAGTATTTT. Translating it yields CASSVAGHPTDTQYF.

The gene calls are TRBV6-5 and TRBJ2-3, with no clear D. The ends were cut back, 0 bases at V and 0 bases at J, with 7 bases in the middle. The germline CDR1 and CDR2 sequences are MNHEY and SVGAGI. CDR3 length: 15 residues. The CDR3 loop is CASSYSQISTDTQYF. CDR3 DNA: TGTGCCAGCAGTTACTCTCAGATAAGCACAGATACGCAGTATTTT.

This clonotype has more than one count but fewer than ten. This chain uses TRBV20-1 with TRBJ2-7; D may be TRBD1 (6 bases). From germline, CDR1 is DFQATT and CDR2 SNEGSKA (reference sequence). Between the trimmed V and J ends, which lost 1 base and 0 bases, there was a span of 16 bases. This CDR3 has 16 residues. The CDR3 is CSARAGDLRSSYEQYF. For the CDR3, the DNA is TGCAGTGCTAGAGCAGGGGACCTAAGGAGCTCCTACGAGCAGTACTTC.